These 30 T cell receptor beta chains were sequenced from one sample in a study of blood T cell repertoires in COVID-19 (dated by TCRdb to about 2020). The receptor library was made with the immunoSEQ multiplex PCR assay. What TCRdb holds here is the immuneACCESS table cut down to in-frame rearrangements. Part of the clones is not present; checked against another copy, under half of the missing clones reflect an unresolved V gene, and the others are unexplained. The sample table records under 20,000 clones; 65% to 90% of these occur just once. Roughly 16% of the sample comes from the top ten. The sample comprised peripheral blood. The receptors here all came from a human donor with active COVID-19. The donor label of this sample is uncertain.

The rearrangement joins TRBV24-1 to TRBJ2-4; possibly TRBD2 for D (6 bases). This CDR3 is 17 amino acids long. Germline CDR1 and CDR2: KGHDR and SFDVKD. Deletions cut 2 bases from V and 0 bases from J, with 13 bases between. Here the CDR3 DNA reads TGTGCCACCAGTGATTATAAGGCGGGGCTAGCCAAAAACATTCAGTACTTC. It yields the protein CATSDYKAGLAKNIQYF.

The chain carries TRBV27 and TRBJ1-2; tentative D call: TRBD1 (5 bases). V was shortened by 4 bases and J by 2 bases, with 11 bases between the two germline ends. The CDR3 totals 14 residues. Germline V lookup: CDR1 MNHEY, CDR2 SMNVEV (reference sequence). The CDR3 is CASSSRQINYGYTF. The CDR3 bases are TGTGCCAGCAGTTCCCGACAGATAAACTATGGCTACACCTTC.

The V gene is TRBV5-1, the J gene TRBJ2-7; TRBD2 matches at 11 bases. The CDR3 has 15 amino acids. Germline trimming cut 5 bases from V and 6 bases from J; bases unmatched to any gene: 10. Germline V gene lookup returns CDR1 SGHRS and CDR2 YFSETQ. The CDR3 reads CASSYLAGGTPEQYF. CDR3 DNA sequence: TGCGCCAGCAGTTACCTAGCGGGGGGCACCCCCGAGCAGTACTTC. Full variable domain (outside the CDR3, taken from reference TRBV5-1 and TRBJ2-7): KAGVTQTPRYLIKTRGQQVTLSCSPISGHRSVSWYQQTPGQGLQFLFEYFSETQRNKGNFPGRFSGRQFSNSRSEMNVSTLELGDSALYLCASSYLAGGTPEQYFGPGTRLTVT.

This chain connects TRBV29-1 to TRBJ2-3; 10 bases are shared with TRBD2. Germline CDR1 and CDR2: SQVTM and ANQGSEA. V lost 6 bases to trimming and J lost 3 bases; unmatched junction nucleotides: 9. The CDR3 has 15 residues. The DNA for the CDR3 is TGCAGCGTAATCTCCAGCGGGGGGGCTACAGATACGCAGTATTTT. Its translation: CSVISSGGATDTQYF.

The V gene is TRBV2, the J gene TRBJ2-3; a possible D gene is TRBD2 (6 bases). Trimming took off 4 bases at V and 1 base at J, with 12 bases between the two ends. Germline CDR1 is SNHLY and CDR2 is FYNNEI. The CDR3 loop spans 15 amino acids. CDR3 loop: CASSGSLAGTDTQYF. CDR3 in DNA: TGTGCCAGCAGTGGGTCACTAGCCGGCACAGATACGCAGTATTTT. The complete variable domain, with remaining parts taken from reference TRBV2 and TRBJ2-3, reads EPEVTQTPSHQVTQMGQEVILRCVPISNHLYFYWYRQILGQKVEFLVSFYNNEISEKSEIFDDQFSVERPDGSNFTLKIRSTKLEDSAMYFCASSGSLAGTDTQYFGPGTRLTVL.

CDR3 in amino acids: CASKTGATNEKLFF. For the CDR3, the DNA is TGTGCCAGCAAAACCGGGGCAACTAATGAAAAACTGTTTTTT. J is TRBJ1-4 and V is TRBV5-8; D is ambiguous. The CDR3 length is 14 residues. Per germline, CDR1 SGHTS and CDR2 YDEGEE. V was clipped by 6 bases and J by 0 bases, with 9 bases between them.

The rearrangement joins TRBV5-1 to TRBJ1-1; 9 bases agree with TRBD1. The germline gives CDR1 SGHRS, CDR2 YFSETQ. Trimming at V came to 5 bases and at J to 4 bases, leaving 15 bases not matched to a gene. CDR3 size: 17 residues. CDR3 residues: CASSFTGGRGFVTEAFF. In DNA form, the CDR3 reads TGCGCCAGCAGTTTTACAGGGGGCCGAGGGTTTGTCACTGAAGCTTTCTTT. The whole variable domain, remainder taken from reference TRBV5-1 and TRBJ1-1, is KAGVTQTPRYLIKTRGQQVTLSCSPISGHRSVSWYQQTPGQGLQFLFEYFSETQRNKGNFPGRFSGRQFSNSRSEMNVSTLELGDSALYLCASSFTGGRGFVTEAFFGQGTRLTVV.

The chain joins TRBV2 to TRBJ2-5; 12 bases are a match to TRBD2. The trim removed 3 bases at V and 4 bases at J, leaving 9 bases unmatched. The germline V gene has CDR1 SNHLY and CDR2 FYNNEI. This CDR3 region has 17 residues. The CDR3 region is CASSESSGGALRETQYF. The CDR3 coding sequence is TGTGCCAGCAGTGAGTCTAGCGGGGGGGCCCTAAGAGAGACCCAGTACTTC.

V usage is TRBV4-1 and J usage is TRBJ1-1; D is unclear. Germline V gene data show CDR1 as MGHRA and CDR2 as YSYEKL. The V and J ends lost 2 bases and 0 bases respectively, with 13 bases between them. The CDR3 contains 16 residues. Written as DNA, the CDR3 is TGCGCCAGCAGCCAATTTAGTCGCGGGATGAACACTGAAGCTTTCTTT. Amino acids: CASSQFSRGMNTEAFF.

This chain uses TRBV5-1 with TRBJ2-3; 16 positions agree with TRBD2. CDR3 length: 17 residues. With 3 bases clipped from V and 2 bases from J, the junction kept 3 bases outside the gene matches. Germline CDR1 reads SGHRS; CDR2 reads YFSETQ. As DNA, the CDR3 is TGCGCCAGCAGCTACGGGACTAGCGGGGGGGTCACAGATACGCAGTATTTT. Encoded protein: CASSYGTSGGVTDTQYF. The entire variable domain, with the rest obtained from reference TRBV5-1 and TRBJ2-3, is as follows: KAGVTQTPRYLIKTRGQQVTLSCSPISGHRSVSWYQQTPGQGLQFLFEYFSETQRNKGNFPGRFSGRQFSNSRSEMNVSTLELGDSALYLCASSYGTSGGVTDTQYFGPGTRLTVL.

The V call is TRBV5-1, the J call TRBJ2-7, with TRBD1 matching over 9 bases. CDR1 and CDR2 (germline): SGHRS, YFSETQ. With V trimmed by 4 bases and J by 2 bases, 4 bases remained unmatched. This CDR3 has 14 amino acids. Here the CDR3 reads CASSTGQGTYEQYF. The CDR3 DNA reads as TGCGCCAGCAGCACGGGACAGGGCACCTACGAGCAGTACTTC. The complete variable domain, with remaining parts taken from reference TRBV5-1 and TRBJ2-7, reads KAGVTQTPRYLIKTRGQQVTLSCSPISGHRSVSWYQQTPGQGLQFLFEYFSETQRNKGNFPGRFSGRQFSNSRSEMNVSTLELGDSALYLCASSTGQGTYEQYFGPGTRLTVT.

The J gene is TRBJ2-3, the V gene TRBV7-2, with unresolved D. Germline V gene data show CDR1 as SGHTA and CDR2 as FQGNSA. V dropped 5 bases and J dropped 0 bases, with 12 bases sitting between them. The CDR3 is made up of 15 amino acids. The CDR3, as DNA: TGTGCCAGCAGCCCCCAGTTCCGTAGCACAGATACGCAGTATTTT. It encodes CASSPQFRSTDTQYF.

The chain has TRBV7-9 and TRBJ1-2; D might be TRBD1 (5 bases). The V end lost 0 bases, the J end lost 8 bases, and 10 bases lay between the germline ends. The CDR3 contains 13 residues. Germline V gene data show CDR1 as SEHNR and CDR2 as FQNEAQ (reference sequence). In DNA form, the CDR3 reads TGTGCCAGCAGCTTAGCAGGACATCAAGGCTACACCTTC. Translating it yields CASSLAGHQGYTF.

This sequence joins TRBV6-1 and TRBJ1-4; TRBD1 is a possible D gene (6 bases). Between the trimmed V and J ends, which lost 2 bases and 7 bases, there was a span of 11 bases. The CDR3 spans 14 residues. Germline lookup yields CDR1 MNHNS and CDR2 SASEGT. This CDR3 is CASSETGGREKLFF. In DNA, the CDR3 is TGTGCCAGCAGTGAAACGGGGGGGCGTGAAAAACTGTTTTTT.

The rearrangement links TRBV18 to TRBJ1-5, with TRBD1 as a possible D gene (5 bases). The germline V gene encodes CDR1 KGHSH and CDR2 LQKENI. The CDR3 totals 16 residues. V lost 3 bases and J 4 bases, leaving 16 bases between the germline ends. CDR3 coding DNA: TGTGCCAGCTCACCTCAGCAGGGCCTGCCTAATCAGCCCCAGCATTTT. Translating it yields CASSPQQGLPNQPQHF.

V usage is TRBV4-3 and J usage is TRBJ2-3, with a weak D call TRBD2 (5 bases). Germline V lookup: CDR1 LGHNA, CDR2 YSLEER. V lost 0 bases, J lost 7 bases, and 14 bases lay in between. CDR3 length equals 15 residues. The CDR3 DNA sequence: TGCGCCAGCAGCCAAGACCCCACGAGGGTCTATACGCAGTATTTT. Translated, it gives CASSQDPTRVYTQYF.

The chain has TRBV7-8 and TRBJ2-3, with 9 positions matching TRBD2. The CDR3 covers 17 residues. Trimming removed 1 base from V and 7 bases from J; junction bases left unmatched: 12. Germline CDR1 and CDR2: SGHVS and FQNEAQ. In DNA, the CDR3 is TGTGCCAGCAGCTTAGGCCGGGGGCGGGGGGGCGATTATACGCAGTATTTT. Translated, it gives CASSLGRGRGGDYTQYF.

This clone showed up just a few times. The V call is TRBV6-2 or TRBV6-3, the J call TRBJ1-5; unclear D gene. Germline loops: CDR1 MNHEY, CDR2 SVGEGT. Between the trimmed V and J ends, which lost 0 bases and 13 bases, there was a span of 13 bases. This CDR3 comprises 13 residues. The CDR3 reads CASSYSILPLQHF. As DNA, the CDR3 is TGTGCCAGCAGTTACTCGATCCTCCCTCTACAGCATTTT.

This clone has only a few counts. The J gene is TRBJ1-4, the V gene TRBV2; TRBD1 aligns across 9 bases. This CDR3 spans 14 amino acids. Germline loops: CDR1 SNHLY, CDR2 FYNNEI. V lost 7 bases to trimming and J lost 8 bases; unmatched junction nucleotides: 8. The CDR3 spells CASKLQGAGEKLFF. The DNA of the CDR3 is TGTGCCAGCAAGCTACAGGGGGCTGGGGAAAAACTGTTTTTT.

This chain joins TRBV4-1 and TRBJ2-5, with D possibly matching TRBD2 (6 bases). The CDR3 totals 13 residues. Trimming stripped 4 bases from V and 5 bases from J, with 11 bases between. CDR1 and CDR2 from the germline V gene are MGHRA and YSYEKL. CDR3 nucleotides: TGCGCCAGCAGCCCCCTTCGGGGGGAGACCCAGTACTTC. Its protein product is CASSPLRGETQYF.

The rearrangement uses TRBV5-6 and TRBJ2-3; 13 bases agree with TRBD2. This CDR3 region has 15 residues. The J segment lost 3 bases and the V segment lost 5 bases, leaving 3 bases of the junction unmatched. Germline assignment: CDR1 SGHDT and CDR2 YYEEEE. In nucleotides, the CDR3 is TGTGCCAGCAGGGGGACTAGCGGGGCTACAGATACGCAGTATTTT. This gives the protein CASRGTSGATDTQYF.

The CDR3 DNA reads TGTGCCAGCAGTAGGGGGGGATATGAAGCTTTCTTT. This gives the protein CASSRGGYEAFF. V gene TRBV11-2 combines with J gene TRBJ1-1; D is perhaps TRBD1 (6 bases). Trimming removed 6 bases from V and 7 bases from J, with 12 bases in between. The CDR3 consists of 12 residues. Germline assignment: CDR1 SGHAT and CDR2 FQNNGV.

The genes are TRBV6-2 or TRBV6-3 and TRBJ2-2; D not certain. Germline V gives CDR1 MNHEY, CDR2 SVGEGT. The V and J ends lost 5 bases and 0 bases respectively, with 10 bases between them. The CDR3 has 15 amino acids. CDR3 in amino acids: CASSKTPANTGELFF. DNA of the CDR3: TGTGCCAGCAGTAAAACACCTGCGAACACCGGGGAGCTGTTTTTT.

V usage is TRBV12-5 and J usage is TRBJ2-5; 9 nucleotides agree with TRBD2. Trimming cost V 2 bases and J 1 base; bases outside gene matches: 14. The V gene's germline CDR1 is LGHNT and CDR2 FRNRAP. CDR3 length: 19 amino acids. This chain's CDR3 is CASGLRGAASGDFQETQYF. CDR3 DNA: TGTGCTAGTGGTTTGAGAGGGGCGGCTAGCGGGGATTTCCAAGAGACCCAGTACTTC. Using reference TRBV12-5 and TRBJ2-5 for the parts outside the CDR3, the full variable domain is DARVTQTPRHKVTEMGQEVTMRCQPILGHNTVFWYRQTMMQGLELLAYFRNRAPLDDSGMPKDRFSAEMPDATLATLKIQPSEPRDSAVYFCASGLRGAASGDFQETQYFGPGTRLLVL.

This chain uses TRBV6-2 or TRBV6-3 with TRBJ2-1; TRBD2 matches at 11 bases. Germline V CDR1 and CDR2: MNHEY, SVGEGT. V lost 0 bases and J lost 2; bases outside the gene matches: 15. The CDR3 consists of 21 residues. Here the CDR3 DNA reads TGTGCCAGCAGTTACTCGATGATAGCGGGGGGGAGGACAGTAGCCTACAATGAGCAGTTCTTC. The encoded protein is CASSYSMIAGGRTVAYNEQFF.

The chain joins TRBV19 to TRBJ1-3; 7 bases line up with TRBD1. The ends lost 7 bases at V and 4 bases at J; junction bases unmatched: 13. The CDR3 has 16 residues. Germline values: CDR1 LNHDA, CDR2 SQIVND (reference sequence). The CDR3: CASTKGALSQGNTIYF. The CDR3 nucleotides read TGTGCCAGTACGAAGGGGGCGCTTTCGCAAGGAAACACCATATATTTT.

The chain combines TRBV19 with TRBJ1-1, with 9 bases aligning to TRBD1. The CDR3 is 15 residues long. Germline V CDR1 and CDR2: LNHDA, SQIVND (reference sequence). The trim removed 8 bases at V and 1 base at J, leaving 8 bases unmatched. The CDR3, as DNA: TGTGCCAGTGGACAGGGGTTTAATGGGAACACTGAAGCTTTCTTT. Translated: CASGQGFNGNTEAFF.

The chain recombines TRBV7-8 with TRBJ2-5; 7 bases are a match to TRBD1. V lost 5 bases and J lost 1; bases outside the gene matches: 13. The CDR3 extends over 17 amino acids. Germline CDR1 and CDR2: SGHVS and FQNEAQ. CDR3 in amino acids: CASSPVGPRDSQETQYF. The CDR3 DNA is TGTGCCAGCAGCCCGGTTGGACCCAGGGACAGCCAAGAGACCCAGTACTTC.

The V and J genes are TRBV18 and TRBJ2-7; 9 bases fit TRBD1. The germline V gene has CDR1 KGHSH and CDR2 LQKENI. This CDR3 contains 14 residues. After removal of 5 bases from V and 2 bases from J, the junction contained 4 bases not matched to a gene. CDR3 coding DNA: TGTGCCAGCTCAGGAGGGACAGGGACCTACGAGCAGTACTTC. It codes for CASSGGTGTYEQYF.

This clone occurred once. This chain joins TRBV15 and TRBJ1-5; 10 bases are a match to TRBD1. V lost 4 bases and J lost 7; bases outside the gene matches: 7. The CDR3 covers 15 residues. From germline, CDR1 is LNHNV and CDR2 YYDKDF (reference sequence). The CDR3 sequence: CATSKGQGDGQPQHF. CDR3 sequence (DNA): TGTGCCACCAGCAAAGGACAGGGGGATGGACAGCCCCAGCATTTT.